This entry is about one TCR beta chain. Trimming at V came to 2 bases and at J to 6 bases, leaving 19 bases not matched to a gene. This CDR3 has 20 amino acids. Germline V CDR1 and CDR2: LNHNV, YYDKDF (reference sequence). This sample was included in a study of shared T cell receptors in the human thymus. The data were produced by immunoSEQ multiplex PCR, yet TCRdb's version contains in-frame clones alone and is incomplete. The sample carries just under 550,000 clones, 75% to 80% recorded once. These data were also filed under a second study, of human thymus T cells.

This chain connects TRBV15 to TRBJ2-1; 10 bases align to TRBD2. The material sequenced was thymocytes. This TCR was sampled from a boy under three years old with a congenital heart defect. DNA for the CDR3: TGTGCCACCAGCAGATCCCCCGGTGGACCTAGCGGGAGAAGACTCAATGAGCAGTTCTTC. Protein sequence: CATSRSPGGPSGRRLNEQFF.